A selection of T cell receptor beta chains follows, all from one sample in a study of T cell repertoires in cytomegalovirus infection. TCRdb used MiXCR to reprocess the reads, holding one entry per CDR3 protein. This table holds about 740,000 distinct CDR3 sequences, 35% found once. The specimen was PBMCs. These receptors were taken from a human donor in good health (CMV status not recorded). Some clones in this sample may be carry-over from other donors' samples. Each CDR3 is given with its conserved first and last residue. A D gene is named only where the DNA matches it firmly. A row's size may be missing; if present it is once, few, many or a size class.

D | size | J | V | DNA | CDR3
NA | NA | TRBJ2-5 | TRBV20-1 | TGCAGTGCTGGAGACTCCATAGTCGTTGAGACCCAGTACTTC | CSAGDSIVVETQYF
NA | NA | TRBJ1-1 | TRBV5-1 | TGCGCCAGCAGCCGAAGACAGATGAACACTGAAGCTTTCTTT | CASSRRQMNTEAFF
NA | few | TRBJ2-2 | TRBV19 | TGTGCCAGTAAAACTAGATCGGACACCGGGGAGCTGTTTTTT | CASKTRSDTGELFF
TRBD1 | NA | TRBJ1-4 | TRBV19 | TGTGCCAGTAAAAGGACAGGGGGCTTTACTGAAAAACTGTTTTTT | CASKRTGGFTEKLFF
NA | few | TRBJ1-4 | TRBV6-1 | TGTGCCAGCAGCCCTTCGGACAGCCGGAATGAAAAACTGTTTTTT | CASSPSDSRNEKLFF
TRBD1 | NA | TRBJ1-1 | TRBV6-6 | TGTGCCAGCAGTGGGGGGACAGTGTCAAACACTGAAGCTTTCTTT | CASSGGTVSNTEAFF
NA | NA | TRBJ2-3 | TRBV7-9 | TGTGCCAGCAGCTCTGACTCAGCCACAGATACGCAGTATTTT | CASSSDSATDTQYF
NA | NA | TRBJ2-6 | TRBV4-2 | TGTGCCAGCAGCCAAGATGGGCCCTCTGGGGCCAACGTCCTGACTTTC | CASSQDGPSGANVLTF
NA | NA | TRBJ2-3 | TRBV7-2 | TGTGCCAGCAGCCGTCCAGGCCCAGATACGCAGTATTTT | CASSRPGPDTQYF
NA | few | TRBJ2-5 | TRBV20-1 | TGCAGTGCTACGGAGACCCAGTACTTC | CSATETQYF
TRBD2 | NA | TRBJ2-5 | TRBV5-4 | TGTGCCAGCAGTCAGGTAGCGGGATCCGAGACCCAGTACTTC | CASSQVAGSETQYF
NA | NA | TRBJ2-3 | TRBV18 | TGTGCCAGCTCAAGGAAGATGGTTTCAGAAAAGGAGGGGGTTGATACGCAGTATTTT | CASSRKMVSEKEGVDTQYF
NA | many | TRBJ1-6 | TRBV7-9 | TGTGCCAGCAGCTTAGGACAGGTGAATTCACCCCTCCACTTT | CASSLGQVNSPLHF
TRBD2 | many | TRBJ2-1 | TRBV6-1 | TGTGCCAGCAGACTAGCGGACCAGCAGTTCTTC | CASRLADQQFF
NA | NA | TRBJ1-3 | TRBV29-1 | TGCAGCGTTGTAGGTCGAAACACCATATATTTT | CSVVGRNTIYF
NA | NA | TRBJ1-5 | TRBV10-3 | TGTGCCATCAGGGGGGACGGCAGCAATCAGCCCCAGCATTTT | CAIRGDGSNQPQHF
TRBD1 | NA | TRBJ1-5 | TRBV19 | TGTGCCAGTATTATAGCCCCCTCAGGGGGGAATCAGCCCCAGCATTTT | CASIIAPSGGNQPQHF
NA | many | TRBJ2-1 | TRBV7-2 | TGTGCCAGCAGCCTACAGGTCCCGGACAATGAGCAGTTCTTC | CASSLQVPDNEQFF
TRBD1 | NA | TRBJ2-2 | TRBV19 | TGTGCCAGTAGTAAATATCAGGGGGCGATTACCGGGGAGCTGTTTTTT | CASSKYQGAITGELFF
TRBD2 | many | TRBJ2-7 | TRBV7-2 | TGTGCCAGCAGCTTAGGAACTAGCGGGCAGGCCTACGAGCAGTACTTC | CASSLGTSGQAYEQYF
TRBD2 | few | TRBJ2-3 | TRBV7-2 | TGTGCCAGCAGCTTTGGCGGGGGGATCACAGATACGCAGTATTTT | CASSFGGGITDTQYF
NA | few | TRBJ1-6 | TRBV7-9 | TGTGCCAGCAGCTCCGAGAGGCGGAATTCACCCCTCCACTTT | CASSSERRNSPLHF
NA | many | TRBJ2-3 | TRBV11-2 | TGTGCCAGCAGCTTAGAGCCCACAGATACGCAGTATTTT | CASSLEPTDTQYF
TRBD2 | few | TRBJ2-7 | TRBV7-2 | TGTGCCAGCAGGGATCGGGGGGGGGTGTCCTACGAGCAGTACTTC | CASRDRGGVSYEQYF
NA | NA | TRBJ2-1 | TRBV5-4 | TGTGCCAGCAGCCAAGCCGCCTTAGCGGTACGGGATGAGCAGTTCTTC | CASSQAALAVRDEQFF
TRBD1 | few | TRBJ1-2 | TRBV7-9 | TGTGCCAGCACTCCCCCGGGACAGGGTACCGATGGCTACACCTTC | CASTPPGQGTDGYTF
NA | few | TRBJ1-2 | TRBV14 | TGTGCCAGCAGCTCGCGGTTTTACTATGGCTACACCTTC | CASSSRFYYGYTF
NA | many | TRBJ2-7 | TRBV7-9 | TGTGCCAGCAGCTTAGGGCGTGGACTAAGCGGCTACGAGCAGTACTTC | CASSLGRGLSGYEQYF
TRBD1 | NA | TRBJ2-3 | TRBV23-1 | TGCGCCAGCAGTCAATCGGGACAGGGGAAGACAGATACGCAGTATTTT | CASSQSGQGKTDTQYF
TRBD1 | NA | TRBJ1-5 | TRBV20-1 | TGCAGTGCTAGAAAGACAGGGGGCGCTCAGGGAAGCAATCAGCCCCAGCATTTT | CSARKTGGAQGSNQPQHF
TRBD1 | few | TRBJ1-1 | TRBV7-9 | TGTGCCAGCAGACACCGGGACAGGGGGCAAGACCCTGAAGCTTTCTTT | CASRHRDRGQDPEAFF
TRBD2 | few | TRBJ2-5 | TRBV27 | TGTGCCAGCCGGAAAGGGGCGGGGGGGCTCCAAGAGACCCAGTACTTC | CASRKGAGGLQETQYF
TRBD2 | NA | TRBJ2-1 | TRBV19 | TGTGCCAGTACCCCTAGCGGCTCCTACAATGAGCAGTTCTTC | CASTPSGSYNEQFF
NA | NA | TRBJ2-2 | TRBV29-1 | TGCAGCGTTGTCGGGAACACCGGGGAGCTGTTTTTT | CSVVGNTGELFF
TRBD1 | NA | TRBJ1-1 | TRBV30 | TGTGCCTGGAGTAGCCTCAGTTCCAGGGGGTTAGGCGGAAACACTGAAGCTTTCTTT | CAWSSLSSRGLGGNTEAFF
NA | NA | TRBJ2-7 | TRBV7-8 | TGTGCCAGCAGCTTAGGGACGGGCCGGGTCCCCTACGAGCAGTACTTC | CASSLGTGRVPYEQYF
NA | NA | TRBJ2-7 | TRBV2 | TGTGCCAGCAGTGGGATACCGCTCCGGGCGACCGCCTACGAGCAGTACTTC | CASSGIPLRATAYEQYF
NA | NA | TRBJ1-1 | TRBV6-2/TRBV6-3 | TGTGCCAGCAGTGAATGGGGGTTGGGGACAAGGAACACTGAAGCTTTCTTT | CASSEWGLGTRNTEAFF
NA | NA | TRBJ2-7 | TRBV29-1 | TGCAGCGTTATCACAGGCAGTACCTACGAGCAGTACTTC | CSVITGSTYEQYF
TRBD1 | few | TRBJ1-1 | TRBV19 | TGTGCCAGTAGTCCAGTACAGGGGGCCTCCTCTGAAGCTTTCTTT | CASSPVQGASSEAFF
NA | NA | TRBJ2-5 | TRBV7-8 | TGTGCCAGCAGCTTACAGGCCAGCGGTTGGAGGTCCCAGTACTTC | CASSLQASGWRSQYF
NA | many | TRBJ1-4 | TRBV28 | TGTGCCAGCAATGGGCAAATCATCGAAAAACTGTTTTTT | CASNGQIIEKLFF
TRBD2 | NA | TRBJ2-3 | TRBV7-2 | TGTGCCAGCAGCTTATTCCCTAGCGGTAGCACAGATACGCAGTATTTT | CASSLFPSGSTDTQYF
NA | NA | TRBJ1-2 | TRBV24-1 | TGTGCCACCAGTCCGCTCCCTCGGTGGCTGGGACCTTCTGGCTACACCTTC | CATSPLPRWLGPSGYTF
NA | NA | TRBJ2-3 | TRBV29-1 | TGCAGCGTCGGGGGAGCTGGGACAGTCACAGATACGCAGTATTTT | CSVGGAGTVTDTQYF
TRBD2 | many | TRBJ2-5 | TRBV7-2 | TGTGCCAGCAGCTTAGTCCTAGCGGGGGGGTCCCATAATGAAACCCAGTACTTC | CASSLVLAGGSHNETQYF
NA | few | TRBJ2-6 | TRBV7-9 | TGTGCCAGCAGCTCCCCGCCTGGGGCCAACGTCCTGACTTTC | CASSSPPGANVLTF
TRBD2 | NA | TRBJ2-5 | TRBV28 | TGTGCCAGCAGTCTATGGACTAGCGGGACTCAAGAGACCCAGTACTTC | CASSLWTSGTQETQYF
NA | few | TRBJ1-4 | TRBV7-6 | TGTGCCAGCAGCTTAGACAGGAAGGAAAAACTGTTTTTT | CASSLDRKEKLFF
NA | NA | TRBJ2-7 | TRBV29-1 | TGCAGCGTTGTGAGCGGGCAATACTACGAGCAGTACTTC | CSVVSGQYYEQYF
NA | few | TRBJ2-7 | TRBV2 | TGTGCCAGCAGTGAAACAGGAACCTCCGAGCAGTACTTC | CASSETGTSEQYF
NA | few | TRBJ1-5 | TRBV4-1 | TGCGCCAGCAGCCAAGAAGAGTGGATTGCAGGGGAACCGCAGCCCCAGCATTTT | CASSQEEWIAGEPQPQHF
NA | many | TRBJ1-6 | TRBV6-1 | TGTGCCAGCCTTATGGGCCCGGGTTCACCCCTCCACTTT | CASLMGPGSPLHF
NA | NA | TRBJ1-2 | TRBV2 | TGTGCCAGCAGTGAAGTCAAGGGGTATGGCTACACCTTC | CASSEVKGYGYTF
TRBD1 | few | TRBJ2-1 | TRBV19 | TGTGCCAGTAGTATAAGATTTTCTCAGGGGGAAGGCAATGAGCAGTTCTTC | CASSIRFSQGEGNEQFF
NA | few | TRBJ2-3 | TRBV28 | TGTGCCAGCAGCACCGGCGGGGATACGCAGTATTTT | CASSTGGDTQYF
NA | NA | TRBJ2-1 | TRBV6-6 | TGTGCCAGCAGTTCTCAACGGACACCCCAGTTCTTC | CASSSQRTPQFF
NA | many | TRBJ2-7 | TRBV7-8 | TGTGCCAGCAGCTTAGGGACTGTGGGCTACGAGCAGTACTTC | CASSLGTVGYEQYF
TRBD1 | NA | TRBJ1-2 | TRBV6-4 | TGTGCCATCAGTGAGGGGGCAAACTATGGCTACACCTTC | CAISEGANYGYTF
TRBD1 | NA | TRBJ1-5 | TRBV19 | TGTGCCAGTAGTGTCGGCGGGACAGGAAAGAGCAATCAGCCCCAGCATTTT | CASSVGGTGKSNQPQHF